This entry describes one TCR beta chain. The antigen remains undetermined. The data originate from a study of cytomegalovirus exposure and HLA in healthy donors. Study findings and constraints: A previous analysis found most TCR beta V segments productive roughly 90% or roughly 30% of the time. Relative to equally common others, HLA-associated TCR beta chains showed greater clonal expansion in a later analysis. Reported results showed that the classifier diagnosed cytomegalovirus status with high specificity and sensitivity. CMV antigen specificity was confirmed in vitro for a few CMV-associated chains.

The PCR employed 60 Vbeta primers together with 13 Jbeta primers. Clones were sequenced by immunoSEQ multiplex PCR, and TCRdb holds only the in-frame ones, with some missing. In the table there are approximately 77,000 clones, around 78% of which are singletons. CDR3 length: 13 amino acids. Trimming cost V 0 bases and J 7 bases, with 10 bases left between them. Germline lookup yields CDR1 GTSNPN and CDR2 SVGIG (reference sequence). Sequencing was done on a sample of PBMCs. The genes are TRBV30 and TRBJ1-5; maybe TRBD1 (6 bases). The sequence was obtained from a man aged 40-55 years in good health and CMV-seronegative. The CDR3 loop is CAWSVGGQQPQHF. DNA for the CDR3: TGTGCCTGGAGTGTGGGGGGGCAACAGCCCCAGCATTTT.